The entry that follows covers one T cell receptor beta chain sequence. Produced via immunoSEQ multiplex PCR; TCRdb's table is partial and in-frame only. This table has just over 95,000 clones, roughly 82% appearing once. This sample is part of a study of blood T cell repertoires in COVID-19. The sequence came from a man older than 75 with acute or convalescent COVID-19. The specimen was peripheral blood.

The CDR3 nucleotides read TGTGCCAGCAGCTTAGCCCGAATCGACAGGGCAAACACCATATATTTT. The encoded protein is CASSLARIDRANTIYF. V is TRBV7-2 and J is TRBJ1-3; 7 bases agree with TRBD1. J lost 6 bases, V lost 0 bases, and 8 bases had no gene match. This CDR3 contains 16 residues. Per the germline V gene, CDR1 is SGHTA and CDR2 is FQGNSA.